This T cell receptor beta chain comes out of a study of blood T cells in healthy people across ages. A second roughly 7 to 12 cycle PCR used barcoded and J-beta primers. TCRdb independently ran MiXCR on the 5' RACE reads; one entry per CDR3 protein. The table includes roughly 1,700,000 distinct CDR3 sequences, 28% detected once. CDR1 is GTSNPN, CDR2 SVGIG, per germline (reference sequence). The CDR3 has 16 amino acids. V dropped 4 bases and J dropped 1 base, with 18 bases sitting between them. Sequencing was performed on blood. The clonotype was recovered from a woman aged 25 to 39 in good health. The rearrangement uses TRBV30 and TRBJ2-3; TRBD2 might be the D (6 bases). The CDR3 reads CAWTPLGTEGTDTQYF. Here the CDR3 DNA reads TGTGCCTGGACCCCGCTCGGGACTGAAGGCACAGATACGCAGTATTTT.